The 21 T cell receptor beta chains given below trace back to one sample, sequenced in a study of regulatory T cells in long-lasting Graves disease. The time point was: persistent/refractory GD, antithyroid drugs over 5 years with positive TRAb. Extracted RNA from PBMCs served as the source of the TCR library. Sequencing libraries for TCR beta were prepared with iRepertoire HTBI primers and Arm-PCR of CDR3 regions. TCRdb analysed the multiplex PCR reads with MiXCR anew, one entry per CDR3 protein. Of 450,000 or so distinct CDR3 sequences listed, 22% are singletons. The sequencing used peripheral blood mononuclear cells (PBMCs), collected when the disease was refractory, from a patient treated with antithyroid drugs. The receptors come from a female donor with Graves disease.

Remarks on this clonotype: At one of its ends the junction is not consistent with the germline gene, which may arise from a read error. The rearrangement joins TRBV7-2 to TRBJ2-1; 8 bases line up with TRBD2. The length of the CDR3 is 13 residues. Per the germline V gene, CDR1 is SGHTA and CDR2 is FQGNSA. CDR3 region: CASSLAGIDEQFF. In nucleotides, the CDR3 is TGTGCCAGCAGCCTAGCGGGTATCGATGAGCAGTTCTTC.

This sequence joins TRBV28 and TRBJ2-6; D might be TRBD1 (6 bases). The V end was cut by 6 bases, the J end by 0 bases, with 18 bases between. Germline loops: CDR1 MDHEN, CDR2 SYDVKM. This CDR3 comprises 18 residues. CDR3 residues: CASRPTPGHHSGANVLTF. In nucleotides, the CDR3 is TGTGCCAGCAGACCAACTCCGGGACACCACTCTGGGGCCAACGTCCTGACTTTC.

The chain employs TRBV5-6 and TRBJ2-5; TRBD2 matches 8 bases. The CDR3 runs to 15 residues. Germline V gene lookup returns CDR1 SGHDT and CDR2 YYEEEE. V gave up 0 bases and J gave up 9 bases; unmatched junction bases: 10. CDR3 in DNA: TGTGCCAGCAGCTTGGAACTAGCGGCTAGTGGGGCCCAGTACTTC. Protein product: CASSLELAASGAQYF.

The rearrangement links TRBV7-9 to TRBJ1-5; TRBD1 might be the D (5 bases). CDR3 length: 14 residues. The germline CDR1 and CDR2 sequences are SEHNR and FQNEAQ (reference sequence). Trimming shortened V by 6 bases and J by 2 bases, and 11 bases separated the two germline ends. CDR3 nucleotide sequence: TGTGCCAGCAGTGGGGTCAGGGGCAATCAGCCCCAGCATTTT. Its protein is CASSGVRGNQPQHF.

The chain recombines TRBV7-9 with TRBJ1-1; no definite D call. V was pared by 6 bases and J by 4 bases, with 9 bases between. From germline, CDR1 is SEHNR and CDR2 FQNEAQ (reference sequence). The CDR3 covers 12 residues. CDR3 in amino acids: CASSRWGTEAFF. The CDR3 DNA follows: TGTGCCAGCAGTCGATGGGGCACTGAAGCTTTCTTT. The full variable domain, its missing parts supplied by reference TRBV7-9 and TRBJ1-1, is DTGVSQNPRHKITKRGQNVTFRCDPISEHNRLYWYRQTLGQGPEFLTYFQNEAQLEKSRLLSDRFSAERPKGSFSTLEIQRTEQGDSAMYLCASSRWGTEAFFGQGTRLTVV.

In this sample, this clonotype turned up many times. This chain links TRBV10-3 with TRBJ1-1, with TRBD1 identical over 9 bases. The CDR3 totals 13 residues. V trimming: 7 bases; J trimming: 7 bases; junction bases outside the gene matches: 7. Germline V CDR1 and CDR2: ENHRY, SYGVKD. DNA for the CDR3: TGTGCCATCACCGGGACAGGGACCCTTGAAGCTTTCTTT. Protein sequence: CAITGTGTLEAFF.

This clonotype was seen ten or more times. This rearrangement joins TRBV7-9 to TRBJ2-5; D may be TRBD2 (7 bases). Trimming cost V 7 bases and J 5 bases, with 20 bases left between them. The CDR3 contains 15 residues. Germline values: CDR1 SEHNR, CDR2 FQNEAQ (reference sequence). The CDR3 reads CASTSIRGAFETQYF. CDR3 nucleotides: TGTGCCAGCACCTCAATCCGGGGGGCCTTTGAGACCCAGTACTTC.

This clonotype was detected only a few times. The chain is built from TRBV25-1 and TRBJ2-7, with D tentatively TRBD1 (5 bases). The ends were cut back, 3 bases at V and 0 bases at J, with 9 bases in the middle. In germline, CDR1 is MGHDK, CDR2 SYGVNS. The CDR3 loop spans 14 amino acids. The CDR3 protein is CASSDSGSSYEQYF. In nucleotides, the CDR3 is TGTGCCAGCAGTGATTCAGGGTCCTCCTACGAGCAGTACTTC.

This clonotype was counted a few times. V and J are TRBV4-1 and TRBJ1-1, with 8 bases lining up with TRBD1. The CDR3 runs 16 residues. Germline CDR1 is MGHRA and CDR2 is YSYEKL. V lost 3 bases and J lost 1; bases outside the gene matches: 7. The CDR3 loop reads CASSHPEGQANTEAFF. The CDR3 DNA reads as TGCGCCAGCAGCCACCCCGAGGGACAGGCGAACACTGAAGCTTTCTTT.

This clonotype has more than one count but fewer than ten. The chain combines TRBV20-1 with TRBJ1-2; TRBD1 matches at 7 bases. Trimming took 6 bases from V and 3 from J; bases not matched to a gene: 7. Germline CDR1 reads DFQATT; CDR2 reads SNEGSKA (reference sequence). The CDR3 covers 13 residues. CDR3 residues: CSAQTGEDYGYTF. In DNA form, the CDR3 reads TGCAGTGCGCAAACAGGGGAGGACTATGGCTACACCTTC.

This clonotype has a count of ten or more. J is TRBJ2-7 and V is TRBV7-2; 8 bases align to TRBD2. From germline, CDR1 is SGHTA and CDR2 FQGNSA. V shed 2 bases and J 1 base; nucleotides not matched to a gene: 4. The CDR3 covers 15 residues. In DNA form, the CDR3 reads TGTGCCAGCAGCTTAAGGTCTAGCGGGTCCTACGAGCAGTACTTC. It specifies CASSLRSSGSYEQYF. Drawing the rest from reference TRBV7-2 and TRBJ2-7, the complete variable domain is GAGVSQSPSNKVTEKGKDVELRCDPISGHTALYWYRQSLGQGLEFLIYFQGNSAPDKSGLPSDRFSAERTGGSVSTLTIQRTQQEDSAVYLCASSLRSSGSYEQYFGPGTRLTVT.

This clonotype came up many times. CDR3 nucleotide sequence: TGTGCCAGCAGTCAAGGACAGGGACTCACCGGGGAGCTGTTTTTT. Translated, it gives CASSQGQGLTGELFF. The rearrangement links TRBV12-3 or TRBV12-4 to TRBJ2-2; 8 bases align to TRBD1. With 5 bases clipped from V and 4 bases from J, the junction kept 6 bases outside the gene matches. The CDR3 sequence is 15 residues long.

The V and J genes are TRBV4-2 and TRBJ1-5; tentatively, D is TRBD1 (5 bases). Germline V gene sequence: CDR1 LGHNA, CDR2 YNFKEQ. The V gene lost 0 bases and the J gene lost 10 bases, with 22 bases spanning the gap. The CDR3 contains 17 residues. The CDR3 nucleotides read TGTGCCAGCAGCCAAGATGCCACGGCAGGGCTCCTCTCCCCCCAGCATTTT. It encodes CASSQDATAGLLSPQHF.

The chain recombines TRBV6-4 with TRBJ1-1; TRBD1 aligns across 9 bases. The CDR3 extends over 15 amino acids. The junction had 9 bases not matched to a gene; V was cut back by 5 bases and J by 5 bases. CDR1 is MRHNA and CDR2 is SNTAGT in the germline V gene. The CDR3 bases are TGTGCCAGCAGTTACGTGGGGACAGGGACGACTGAAGCTTTCTTT. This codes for CASSYVGTGTTEAFF.

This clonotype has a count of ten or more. CDR3 residues: CASSHPGQNTGELFF. DNA of the CDR3: TGTGCCAGCAGTCACCCGGGACAGAACACCGGGGAGCTGTTTTTT. The genes are TRBV6-1 and TRBJ2-2; possibly TRBD1 for D (6 bases). V dropped 5 bases and J dropped 1 base, with 11 bases sitting between them. This CDR3 has 15 amino acids. Per the germline V gene, CDR1 is MNHNS and CDR2 is SASEGT.

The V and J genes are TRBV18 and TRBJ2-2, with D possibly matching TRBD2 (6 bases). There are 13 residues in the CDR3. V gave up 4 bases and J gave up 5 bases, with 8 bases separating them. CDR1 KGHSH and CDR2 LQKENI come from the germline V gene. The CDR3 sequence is CASSRGETGELFF. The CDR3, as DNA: TGTGCCAGCTCACGGGGGGAAACCGGGGAGCTGTTTTTT.

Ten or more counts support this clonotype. The CDR3 DNA sequence: TGTGCCTCGGGTGGGTTGGCGTACGAGCAGTACTTC. Encoded protein: CASGGLAYEQYF. The gene calls are TRBV28 and TRBJ2-7; no firm D call. The V end was cut by 11 bases, the J end by 4 bases, with 15 bases between. CDR3 length: 12 amino acids. Germline V gene lookup returns CDR1 MDHEN and CDR2 SYDVKM. Variable domain in full (rest from reference TRBV28 and TRBJ2-7): DVKVTQSSRYLVKRTGEKVFLECVQDMDHENMFWYRQDPGLGLRLIYFSYDVKMKEKGDIPEGYSVSREKKERFSLILESASTNQTSMYLCASGGLAYEQYFGPGTRLTVT.

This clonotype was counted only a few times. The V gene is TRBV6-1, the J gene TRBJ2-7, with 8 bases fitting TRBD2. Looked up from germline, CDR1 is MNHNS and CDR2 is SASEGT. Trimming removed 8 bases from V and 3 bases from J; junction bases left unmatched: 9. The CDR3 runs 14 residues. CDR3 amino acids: CASYKTGGYYEQYF. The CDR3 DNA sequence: TGTGCCAGCTACAAAACGGGAGGGTACTACGAGCAGTACTTC.

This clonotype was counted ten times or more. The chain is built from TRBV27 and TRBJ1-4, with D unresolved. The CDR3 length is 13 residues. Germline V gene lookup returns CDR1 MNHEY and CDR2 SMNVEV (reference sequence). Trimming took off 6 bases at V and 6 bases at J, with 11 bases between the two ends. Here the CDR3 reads CASRQVDDEKLFF. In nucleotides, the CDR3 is TGTGCCAGCAGGCAAGTCGATGATGAAAAACTGTTTTTT.

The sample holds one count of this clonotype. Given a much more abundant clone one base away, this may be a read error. CDR3 sequence reads: CTSSYARGSNQPQHF. CDR3 DNA: TGTACCAGCAGTTACGCTCGGGGAAGCAATCAGCCCCAGCATTTT. V and J are TRBV2 and TRBJ1-5; D gene ambiguous. The CDR3 runs to 15 residues. The germline V gene encodes CDR1 SNHLY and CDR2 FYNNEI.

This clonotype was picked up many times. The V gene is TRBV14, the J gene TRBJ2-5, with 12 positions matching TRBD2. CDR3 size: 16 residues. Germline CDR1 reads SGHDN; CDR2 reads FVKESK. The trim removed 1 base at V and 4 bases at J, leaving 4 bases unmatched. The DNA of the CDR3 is TGTGCCAGCAGCCAAGTCGGGGGACTAGCGGGAGAGACCCAGTACTTC. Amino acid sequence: CASSQVGGLAGETQYF.